This T cell receptor beta chain was captured by sequencing in a study of cytomegalovirus exposure and HLA in healthy donors. Study-wide results and caveats: According to a subsequent analysis, TCR clusters identified in the first cohort showed a tendency to co-occur across the 100 to 150 validation repertoires.

The donors were part of the roughly 120-subject validation cohort, which stood apart from the approximately 630-subject first cohort. Germline CDR1 reads PRHDT; CDR2 reads FYEKMQ (reference sequence). This CDR3 is 15 amino acids long. V trimming: 5 bases; J trimming: 2 bases; junction bases outside the gene matches: 8. The assay was immunoSEQ multiplex PCR, and TCRdb's table has in-frame clones only and misses some. The table includes about 98,000 clones, around 85% detected once. About this clone itself: The antigen remains undetermined.

The sequenced material came from PBMCs. This TCR came from a young woman in good health and CMV-seronegative. This chain uses TRBV13 with TRBJ2-7; 8 nucleotides match TRBD2. CDR3 in amino acids: CASSLTSGGPYEQYF. The CDR3 DNA reads TGTGCCAGCAGCCTAACTAGCGGAGGCCCCTACGAGCAGTACTTC. Looking up the rest from reference TRBV13 and TRBJ2-7 gives the full variable domain: AAGVIQSPRHLIKEKRETATLKCYPIPRHDTVYWYQQGPGQDPQFLISFYEKMQSDKGSIPDRFSAQQFSDYHSELNMSSLELGDSALYFCASSLTSGGPYEQYFGPGTRLTVT.